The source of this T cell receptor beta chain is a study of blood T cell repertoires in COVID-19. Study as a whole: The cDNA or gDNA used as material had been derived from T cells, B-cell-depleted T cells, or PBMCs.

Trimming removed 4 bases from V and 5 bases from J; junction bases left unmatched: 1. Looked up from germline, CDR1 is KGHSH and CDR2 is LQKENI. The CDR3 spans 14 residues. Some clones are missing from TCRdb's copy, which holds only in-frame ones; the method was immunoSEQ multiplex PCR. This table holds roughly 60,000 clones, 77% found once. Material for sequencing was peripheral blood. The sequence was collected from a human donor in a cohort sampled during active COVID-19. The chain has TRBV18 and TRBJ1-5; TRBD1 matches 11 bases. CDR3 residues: CASSQDRGHQPQHF. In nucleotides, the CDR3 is TGTGCCAGCTCACAGGACAGGGGGCATCAGCCCCAGCATTTT.